These T cell receptor beta chains were read from a single sample in a study of human T cells and chemical hapten exposure. Via MiXCR, TCRdb re-called the RACE reads, giving one row per CDR3 protein. The sample contains more than 100,000 distinct CDR3 sequences, 13% of which appear only once. The sequenced sample was whole blood, obtained in connection with sensitization to the hapten diphenylcyclopropenone (DPC). All receptors come from a woman aged 18-29 years with alopecia areata. Some clones in this sample may be carry-over from other donors' samples. Both conserved end residues are part of each CDR3. D genes are given only for firm matches. The listing skips clone size in some rows; elsewhere it reads once, few, many or a size class.

TRBV2	TRBJ2-5	.	.	TGTGCCAGCAGTCGGATAGAAGAGACCCAGTACTTC	CASSRIEETQYF
TRBV20-1	TRBJ2-1	few	.	TGCAGTGCTAGGGACCGTCTTCGCCATGAGCAGTTCTTC	CSARDRLRHEQFF
TRBV29-1	TRBJ2-7	medium-sized	TRBD1	TGCAGCGTTGTAGGATGGACAGGGGGCGACGAGCAGTACTTC	CSVVGWTGGDEQYF
TRBV25-1	TRBJ1-6	.	.	TGTGCCAGCAGTGAACCGATGAATTCACCCCTCCACTTT	CASSEPMNSPLHF
TRBV4-2	TRBJ1-2	few	.	TGTGCCAGCAGCCCCACCAGGGCGTCTATAGGCTACACCTTC	CASSPTRASIGYTF
TRBV6-5	TRBJ2-3	many	.	TGTGCCAGCAGTTACGCGGCCGCCGGTGGTACGCAGTATTTT	CASSYAAAGGTQYF
TRBV12-3/TRBV12-4	TRBJ2-1	once	.	TGTGCCAGCACCCCAGGGGAGGTTTACAATGAGCAGTTCTTC	CASTPGEVYNEQFF
TRBV9	TRBJ2-3	few	.	TGTGCCAGTTCCTCTCTAGCGACAGATACGCAGTATTTT	CASSSLATDTQYF
TRBV4-3	TRBJ1-2	.	TRBD1	TGCGCCAGCAGCCAAGATCGACAGGGGGCGCGTGGCTACACCTTC	CASSQDRQGARGYTF
TRBV11-2	TRBJ1-4	many	.	TGTGCCAGCAGCTTAGGACCTCTTAATGAAAAACTGTTTTTT	CASSLGPLNEKLFF
TRBV27	TRBJ2-1	few	TRBD2	TGTGCCAGCAGTTTACCGGCTAGCGGGATCGGTGAGCAGTTCTTC	CASSLPASGIGEQFF
TRBV2	TRBJ1-5	many	.	TGTGCCAGCACCGGGACGACGCAAAATCAGCCCCAGCATTTT	CASTGTTQNQPQHF
TRBV20-1	TRBJ2-2	few	.	TGCAGTGCTAGAGATCGGTGGGGGCCCGGGGAGCTGTTTTTT	CSARDRWGPGELFF
TRBV6-2/TRBV6-3	TRBJ2-1	.	.	TGTGCCAGCATGGAGTACAATGAGCAGTTCTTC	CASMEYNEQFF
TRBV6-6	TRBJ2-7	few	.	TGTGCCAGCAGTTACTCGGGGTTCGGCGAGCAGTACTTC	CASSYSGFGEQYF
TRBV6-2/TRBV6-3	TRBJ1-6	many	.	TGTGCCAGCAGCCTCGGCCCCACCAGCTCCTATAATTCACCCCTCCACTTT	CASSLGPTSSYNSPLHF
TRBV3-1	TRBJ2-1	few	TRBD2	TGTGCCAGCAGCTCCACTCGGACTAGCGGGGGACCAACGCCCTACAATGAGCAGTTCTTC	CASSSTRTSGGPTPYNEQFF
TRBV6-8	TRBJ2-6	.	.	TGTGCCAGCAGTTACTGCTCTGGGGCCAACGTCCTGACTTTC	CASSYCSGANVLTF
TRBV29-1	TRBJ1-1	.	TRBD1	TGCAGCGCAACAGGGGGGTGGACTGAAGCTTTCTTT	CSATGGWTEAFF
TRBV6-4	TRBJ2-3	.	TRBD1	TGTGCCAGCAGTGAGGTTCGGACAGGTGGCACAGATACGCAGTATTTT	CASSEVRTGGTDTQYF
TRBV11-2	TRBJ2-3	few	.	TGTGCCAGCAGCCCAGGACAGAGTTACGCACGCAGCACAGATACGCAGTATTTT	CASSPGQSYARSTDTQYF
TRBV10-3	TRBJ1-1	few	TRBD1	TGTGCCATCCGGACAGGGAGGACTGAAGCTTTCTTT	CAIRTGRTEAFF
TRBV11-2	TRBJ2-5	many	.	TGTGCCAGCAGCATGGGGGAGACCCAGTACTTC	CASSMGETQYF
TRBV7-8	TRBJ1-6	.	.	TGTGCCAGCAGCTTAGGTACTGGACAGCCTTATAATTCACCCCTCCACTTT	CASSLGTGQPYNSPLHF
TRBV25-1	TRBJ2-3	.	TRBD2	TGTGCCAGCAGGGCAGGCCCTAGCGGGGGTGCAGATACGCAGTATTTT	CASRAGPSGGADTQYF
TRBV20-1	TRBJ1-4	many	.	TGCAGTGCCAACAGGCCAACTAATGAAAAACTGTTTTTT	CSANRPTNEKLFF
TRBV12-3/TRBV12-4	TRBJ1-2	.	.	TGTGCCAGCAGCTCTTGGAGCGACAGTCACATCTATGGCTACACCTTC	CASSSWSDSHIYGYTF
TRBV3-1	TRBJ1-1	.	.	TGTGCCAGCAGCCAACTCGCGGTGGGGGCTTTCTTT	CASSQLAVGAFF
TRBV20-1	TRBJ1-1	many	.	TGCAGTGCCACCCCCTCCGACAGGAGAGATGAAGCTTTCTTT	CSATPSDRRDEAFF
TRBV18	TRBJ1-1	many	TRBD1	TGTGCCAGCTCATCGGACAGGACGAACACTGAAGCTTTCTTT	CASSSDRTNTEAFF
TRBV13	TRBJ2-2	many	.	TGTGCCAGCAGCTCAGGAGGCCCGAACACCGGGGAGCTGTTTTTT	CASSSGGPNTGELFF
TRBV4-2	TRBJ2-3	few	TRBD2	TGTGCCAGCAGCCCGGGACTAGCGGGGCCGCGGGATACGCAGTATTTT	CASSPGLAGPRDTQYF
TRBV29-1	TRBJ1-2	.	.	TGCAGCGTTGAAGAACCTGCAACCTATGGCTACACCTTC	CSVEEPATYGYTF
TRBV12-3/TRBV12-4	TRBJ2-7	few	.	TGTGCCAGCAGTTTTGGGGGTGACTACTACGAGCAGTACTTC	CASSFGGDYYEQYF
TRBV7-2	TRBJ1-1	.	.	TGTGCCAGCAGCTTAGTATGGAACACTGAAGCTTTCTTT	CASSLVWNTEAFF
TRBV28	TRBJ1-1	many	.	TGTGCCAGCAGTTTAGCCCCCTGGGGGACTGAAGCTTTCTTT	CASSLAPWGTEAFF
TRBV20-1	TRBJ2-6	.	TRBD2	TGCAGTGCTAGAGATCTGTCAGCGGGGGTTTTCTCTGGGGCCAACGTCCTGACTTTC	CSARDLSAGVFSGANVLTF
TRBV11-2	TRBJ2-2	few	TRBD1	TGTGCCAGCAGCGGACAGGGAAACACCGGGGAGCTGTTTTTT	CASSGQGNTGELFF
TRBV7-3	TRBJ1-1	few	.	TGTGCCAGCAGCCCGGGAGGGTCGAGCACTGAAGCTTTCTTT	CASSPGGSSTEAFF
TRBV29-1	TRBJ2-5	.	.	TGCAGCGTTGTAATTTCCGACCCCTCGGAGACCCAGTACTTC	CSVVISDPSETQYF
TRBV7-8	TRBJ2-7	few	TRBD1	TGTGCCAGCAGCCCCGGGACAGGGGTTTATTTCGAGCAGTACTTC	CASSPGTGVYFEQYF
TRBV29-1	TRBJ2-3	few	.	TGCAGCGTTGATTCGAGCAGGGGAGAGGCAGATACGCAGTATTTT	CSVDSSRGEADTQYF
TRBV20-1	TRBJ2-5	.	TRBD2	TGCAGTGCAACCCCGGGACTAGCGGGGATCCGGCAAGAGACCCAGTACTTC	CSATPGLAGIRQETQYF